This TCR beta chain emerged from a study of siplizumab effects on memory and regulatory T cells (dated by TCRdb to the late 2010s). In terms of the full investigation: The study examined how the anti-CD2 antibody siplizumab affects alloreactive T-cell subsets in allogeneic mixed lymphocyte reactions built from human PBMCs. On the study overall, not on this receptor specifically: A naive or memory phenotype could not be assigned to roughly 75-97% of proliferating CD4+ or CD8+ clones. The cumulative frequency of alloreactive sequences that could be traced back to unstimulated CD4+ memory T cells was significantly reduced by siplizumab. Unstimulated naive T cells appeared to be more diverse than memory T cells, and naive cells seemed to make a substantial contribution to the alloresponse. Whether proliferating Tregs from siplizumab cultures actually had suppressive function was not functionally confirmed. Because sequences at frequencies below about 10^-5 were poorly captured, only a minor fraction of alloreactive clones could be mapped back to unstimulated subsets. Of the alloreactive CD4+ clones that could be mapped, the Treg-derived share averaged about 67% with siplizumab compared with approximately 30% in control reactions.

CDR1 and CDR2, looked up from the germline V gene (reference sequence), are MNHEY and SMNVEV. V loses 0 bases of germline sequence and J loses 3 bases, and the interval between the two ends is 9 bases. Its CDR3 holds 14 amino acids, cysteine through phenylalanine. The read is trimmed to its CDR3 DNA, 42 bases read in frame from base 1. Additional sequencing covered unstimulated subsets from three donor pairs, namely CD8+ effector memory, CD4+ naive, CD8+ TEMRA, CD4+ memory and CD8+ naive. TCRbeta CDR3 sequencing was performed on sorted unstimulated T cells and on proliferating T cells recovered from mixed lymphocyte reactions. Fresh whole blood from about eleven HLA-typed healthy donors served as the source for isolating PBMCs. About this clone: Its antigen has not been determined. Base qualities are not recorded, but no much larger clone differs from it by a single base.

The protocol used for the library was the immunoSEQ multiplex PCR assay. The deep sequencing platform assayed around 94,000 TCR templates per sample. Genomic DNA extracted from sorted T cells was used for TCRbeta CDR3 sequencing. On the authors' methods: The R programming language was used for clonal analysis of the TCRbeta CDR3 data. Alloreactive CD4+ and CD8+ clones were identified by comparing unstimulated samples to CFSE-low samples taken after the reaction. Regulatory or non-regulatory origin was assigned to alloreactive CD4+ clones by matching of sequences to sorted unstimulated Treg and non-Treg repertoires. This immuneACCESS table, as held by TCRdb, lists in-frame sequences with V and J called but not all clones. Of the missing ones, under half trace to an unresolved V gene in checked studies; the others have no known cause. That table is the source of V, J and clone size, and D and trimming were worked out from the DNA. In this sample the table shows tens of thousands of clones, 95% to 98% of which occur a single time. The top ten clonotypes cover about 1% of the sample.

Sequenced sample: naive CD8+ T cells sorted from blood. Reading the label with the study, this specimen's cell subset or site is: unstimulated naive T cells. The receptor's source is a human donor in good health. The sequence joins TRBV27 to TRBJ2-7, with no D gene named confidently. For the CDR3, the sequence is CASSLSARYYEQYF. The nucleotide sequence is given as TGTGCCAGCAGTTTATCTGCCAGGTACTACGAGCAGTACTTC.